This T cell receptor (beta chain) was sequenced for a study of blood T cells in healthy people across ages. In the study overall: Per two T cells, template switching captured roughly one barcoded beta molecule. Findings and caveats of the study: While age rose, TCR beta diversity per million T cells dropped in a roughly linear way.

Trimming shortened V by 2 bases and J by 4 bases, and 9 bases separated the two germline ends. CDR3 length: 14 amino acids. From germline, CDR1 is MNHNY and CDR2 SVGAGI (reference sequence). Donation came from healthy Caucasian individuals in Russia who were aged about 6 to 100. Comments on this clonotype: As yet, its antigen is unknown.

Sample-barcoded 5' priming and a J-beta primer mix drove a second PCR of roughly 7 to 11 cycles. TCRdb reprocessed the 5' RACE reads via MiXCR and lists one record per CDR3 protein. Here the sample spans around 2 million distinct CDR3 sequences, around 42% being singletons. The TCR was taken from a human donor in good health. Sequencing input: blood. The chain recombines TRBV6-6 with TRBJ1-5; possible D gene TRBD1, 5 bases. CDR3 residues: CASSYLRGNQPQHF. CDR3 nucleotide sequence: TGTGCCAGCAGTTACCTTCGGGGGAATCAGCCCCAGCATTTT.